A selection of T cell receptor beta chains follows, all from one sample in a study of CD8+CD57+ T cells in acquired aplastic anemia. One entry per CDR3 protein results from TCRdb running MiXCR on the reads. The sample lists about 150,000 distinct CDR3 sequences, around 48% occurring once. Specimen: sorted CD4+, CD8+, or CD8+CD57+ T cells (not recorded which) from PBMCs. The receptors were gathered from a human donor with aplastic anemia. CDR3s include the opening cysteine and the closing phenylalanine or tryptophan. The D gene is left open where the match is weak. Clone size is shown for a subset of rows, as once, few, many or a class of expanded clone.

D	V	size	J	CDR3	DNA
-	TRBV4-3	many	TRBJ2-7	CASSQDKEGLFLYEQYF	TGCGCCAGCAGCCAAGACAAAGAGGGACTTTTCCTCTACGAGCAGTACTTC
-	TRBV29-1	few	TRBJ2-5	CSVTQSSPEETQYF	TGCAGCGTTACCCAGTCCTCCCCGGAGGAGACCCAGTACTTC
-	TRBV7-3	many	TRBJ1-6	CASSLIGSPLHF	TGTGCCAGCAGCTTAATTGGTTCACCCCTCCACTTT
-	TRBV4-3	many	TRBJ1-6	CASSQRDRSPLHF	TGCGCCAGCAGCCAGAGGGATCGGTCACCCCTCCACTTT
-	TRBV6-5	-	TRBJ1-2	CACSYSALAGRWGYTF	TGTGCCTGCAGTTACTCGGCTTTGGCAGGGAGGTGGGGCTACACCTTC
TRBD1	TRBV5-1	-	TRBJ1-6	CTSSLGQGSSPLHF	TGCACCAGCAGCCTAGGACAGGGGAGTTCACCCCTCCACTTT
TRBD1	TRBV11-1	-	TRBJ1-1	CASSPRDRLAEAFF	TGTGCCAGCAGCCCCCGGGACAGGCTCGCTGAAGCTTTCTTT
TRBD1	TRBV24-1	many	TRBJ1-5	CATSGTGVGNQPQHF	TGTGCCACCAGTGGCACAGGGGTGGGCAATCAGCCCCAGCATTTT
TRBD1	TRBV11-2	few	TRBJ2-3	CASSSGYDRDTDTQYF	TGTGCCAGCAGCTCGGGGTACGACAGGGATACAGATACGCAGTATTTT
TRBD1	TRBV7-3	many	TRBJ2-1	CASRKRQGARYNEQFF	TGTGCCAGCAGAAAACGACAGGGGGCAAGGTACAATGAGCAGTTCTTC
-	TRBV2	-	TRBJ2-7	CASSTVPQGAYEQYF	TGTGCCAGCAGTACCGTTCCACAGGGAGCCTACGAGCAGTACTTC